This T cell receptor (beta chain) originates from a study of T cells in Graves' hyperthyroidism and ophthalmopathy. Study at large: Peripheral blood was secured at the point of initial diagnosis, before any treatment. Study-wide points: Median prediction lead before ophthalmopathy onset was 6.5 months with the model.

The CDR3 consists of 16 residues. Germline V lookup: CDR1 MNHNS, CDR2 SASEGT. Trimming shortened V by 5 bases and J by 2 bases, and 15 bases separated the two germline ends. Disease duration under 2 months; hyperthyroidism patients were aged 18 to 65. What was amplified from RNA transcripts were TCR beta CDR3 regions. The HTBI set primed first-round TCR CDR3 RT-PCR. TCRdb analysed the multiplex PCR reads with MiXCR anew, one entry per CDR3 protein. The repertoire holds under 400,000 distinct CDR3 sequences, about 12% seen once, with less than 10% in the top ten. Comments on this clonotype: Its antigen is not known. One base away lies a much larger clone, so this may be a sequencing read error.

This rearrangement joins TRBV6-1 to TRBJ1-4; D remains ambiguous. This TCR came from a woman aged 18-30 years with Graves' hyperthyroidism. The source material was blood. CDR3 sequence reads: CASSPPRTRTNEKLFF. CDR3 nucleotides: TGTGCCAGCAGTCCACCCCGGACGCGCACTAATGAAAAACTGTTTTTT.